The clone carrying this TCR beta chain was counted a few times. This record belongs to a study of blood T cell repertoires in COVID-19. Study-level background: T cells, B-cell-depleted T cells, or PBMCs provided the cDNA or gDNA that served as material.

V was cut by 0 bases and J by 1 base, with 10 bases left in between. Germline CDR1 is SNHLY and CDR2 is FYNNEI. The CDR3 spans 16 residues. The repertoire was sequenced with immunoSEQ multiplex PCR; TCRdb's copy has only in-frame clones and lacks some. The data show approximately 170,000 clones, over 75% seen once. The chain links TRBV2 to TRBJ1-5; no clear D gene. Sequencing was done on a sample of peripheral blood. The receptor was isolated from a man in his fifties or sixties who had recovered from COVID-19. The CDR3 reads CASSEALQTSNQPQHF. CDR3 nucleotides: TGTGCCAGCAGTGAAGCACTGCAAACCAGCAATCAGCCCCAGCATTTT. Filled out from reference TRBV2 and TRBJ1-5, the complete variable domain reads EPEVTQTPSHQVTQMGQEVILRCVPISNHLYFYWYRQILGQKVEFLVSFYNNEISEKSEIFDDQFSVERPDGSNFTLKIRSTKLEDSAMYFCASSEALQTSNQPQHFGDGTRLSIL.